This TCR beta chain was observed in a study of memory CD4+ T cells and cytomegalovirus serostatus. Study as a whole: Donors were healthy Belgian adults, fewer than ten CMV seropositive and fewer than 30 seronegative. Notes on the study in general: Suggested: most of the CMV-linked TCR signature lies in CD4+ memory cells.

The sort gate was single viable CD3+CD4+CD8-CD45RO+ cells for memory CD4+ T cells. Worth noting for this clone: The antigen remains unidentified.

Trimming shortened V by 0 bases and J by 6 bases, and 16 bases separated the two germline ends. There are 15 residues in the CDR3. Germline V lookup: CDR1 SGDLS, CDR2 YYNGEE. Original data processing: Out-of-frame sequences were removed, leaving roughly 2.1 million distinct TCRbeta sequences. The table came from immunoSEQ multiplex PCR; TCRdb's copy has only in-frame clones and leaves some out. The D gene and trimming were derived from the DNA, and the V and J assignments and clone size from that table. Among some 48,000 clones listed, around 82% were seen once. The TCR comes from an adult in good health and CMV-seronegative. Sequencing was performed on memory CD4+ T cells from blood. This chain uses TRBV9 with TRBJ2-7, with D maybe TRBD2 (6 bases). CDR3 region: CASSVDVGGRGEQYF. The CDR3 DNA is TGTGCCAGCAGCGTAGATGTCGGGGGACGGGGCGAGCAGTACTTC.